The rows below give T cell receptor beta chains drawn from one sample of a study of T cell repertoires in cytomegalovirus infection. Antigens of these TCRs are unknown. From the reads, TCRdb called clonotypes with MiXCR, one entry per CDR3 protein. The data show hundreds of thousands of distinct CDR3 sequences, roughly 36% seen once. The specimen was cultured PBMCs, collected from culture after CMV antigen stimulation. These receptors were obtained from a human donor in good health (CMV status not recorded). Some clones in this sample may be carry-over from other donors' samples. Each CDR3 is given with its conserved first and last residue. The D gene is left open where the match is weak. Clone size appears in some rows only: once, few, many, or a class for an expanded clone.

TRBV6-1	TRBJ1-3	NA	NA	TGTGCCAGCAGGGATGGACAGTCCTCTGGAAACACCATATATTTT	CASRDGQSSGNTIYF
TRBV7-9	TRBJ2-1	NA	few	TGTGCCAGCAGCCTAAGTAGCCGTCACAATGAGCAGTTCTTC	CASSLSSRHNEQFF
TRBV10-3	TRBJ1-5	NA	NA	TGTGCCACGGGGGGGGTTGAATCCAATCAGCCCCAGCATTTT	CATGGVESNQPQHF
TRBV15	TRBJ2-7	NA	few	TGTGCCACGGCGAGGTACGAGCAGTACTTC	CATARYEQYF
TRBV4-3	TRBJ2-1	NA	NA	TGCGCCAGCAGCCAAGGCTATTTCAGTAATGAGCAGTTCTTC	CASSQGYFSNEQFF
TRBV18	TRBJ2-3	TRBD1	once	TGTGCCAGCTCACCACTGGACAAACAGGGGGATACGCAGTATTTT	CASSPLDKQGDTQYF
TRBV12-3/TRBV12-4	TRBJ1-4	TRBD1	NA	TGTGCCAGCACCTTAGGGGACAGGGGCATTGAAAAACTGTTTTTT	CASTLGDRGIEKLFF
TRBV7-2	TRBJ2-5	TRBD2	many	TGTGCCAGCAGCGTGCGGGGGGATACCCCTCAAGAGACCCAGTACTTC	CASSVRGDTPQETQYF
TRBV15	TRBJ1-2	TRBD1	NA	TGTGCCACCAGCAGAGCCCCTCTCGGGACAGGGGGCATCTATGGCTACACCTTC	CATSRAPLGTGGIYGYTF
TRBV15	TRBJ2-1	NA	few	TGTGCCACCAGCAGAGATCTTGGGCTAGGAGGCGTGGAGCAGTTCTTC	CATSRDLGLGGVEQFF
TRBV11-2	TRBJ1-4	TRBD1	many	TGTGCCAGCAGCCTCAGGGGGCGCAATGAAAAACTGTTTTTT	CASSLRGRNEKLFF
TRBV27	TRBJ2-2	TRBD2	NA	TGTGCCAGCAGTTCGCGGACTAGCGGAATCGGGAGGTGGACCGGGGAGCTGTTTTTT	CASSSRTSGIGRWTGELFF
TRBV19	TRBJ2-2	TRBD2	NA	TGTGCCAGTAGTAAGGGACTAGCGGGTGTCACCGGGGAGCTGTTTTTT	CASSKGLAGVTGELFF
TRBV11-2	TRBJ1-1	TRBD1	NA	TGTGCCAGCAGCCAGGGGGTAGGGAGCACTGAAGCTTTCTTT	CASSQGVGSTEAFF
TRBV12-3/TRBV12-4	TRBJ2-7	TRBD2	NA	TGTGCCAGCAGGGATACGGGCGGGAGTAGCGAGCAGTACTTC	CASRDTGGSSEQYF
TRBV20-1	TRBJ2-7	TRBD1	NA	TGCAGTGCTACCGACAGGGGTTCCTACGAGCAGTACTTC	CSATDRGSYEQYF
TRBV7-8	TRBJ2-5	NA	many	TGTGCCAGCAGCTTAGCGAATTGGGGAAAAAGAGAGACCCAGTACTTC	CASSLANWGKRETQYF
TRBV12-3/TRBV12-4	TRBJ2-2	NA	NA	TGTGCCAGCAGGTCGGGCAGGGGATCCGACTACGCCACCGGGGAGCTGTTTTTT	CASRSGRGSDYATGELFF
TRBV20-1	TRBJ2-3	TRBD2	few	TGCAGTGCTAGTTTTGCGGGAGGGTACACAGATACGCAGTATTTT	CSASFAGGYTDTQYF
TRBV7-8	TRBJ2-7	NA	NA	TGTGCCAGCAGCCAACGACAGCTCTACGAGCAGTACTTC	CASSQRQLYEQYF
TRBV7-2	TRBJ2-5	TRBD2	many	TGTGCCAGCAGCCCCCGAACCAGCGGGGGGCACCAAGAGACCCAGTACTTC	CASSPRTSGGHQETQYF
TRBV4-3	TRBJ2-7	NA	few	TGCGCCAGCAGCCAAGAACCCCAGGAAGTCTCCGAGCAGTACTTC	CASSQEPQEVSEQYF
TRBV19	TRBJ1-5	NA	NA	TGTGCCAGTAGTGCCCCCAGGTGGGGCGCAAATCAGCCCCAGCATTTT	CASSAPRWGANQPQHF
TRBV6-5	TRBJ2-2	NA	NA	TGTGCCAGCAGTTGGGGTCCGCCCGGGGAGCTGTTTTTT	CASSWGPPGELFF
TRBV7-9	TRBJ2-7	TRBD1	NA	TGTGCCAGCAGCTTAATCGCAGGGGGCTACGAGCAGTACTTC	CASSLIAGGYEQYF
TRBV7-2	TRBJ2-5	NA	many	TGTGCCAGCAGCCTTACGGGACTCTTACAAGAGACCCAGTACTTC	CASSLTGLLQETQYF
TRBV11-2	TRBJ2-5	NA	NA	TGTGCCAGCAGCCCTCCGGACGAAGAGACCCAGTACTTC	CASSPPDEETQYF
TRBV6-1	TRBJ2-3	NA	NA	TGTGCCAGCAGACTCTGGGGGACGACAGATACGCAGTATTTT	CASRLWGTTDTQYF
TRBV6-2/TRBV6-3	TRBJ2-7	TRBD2	NA	TGTGCCAGCAGCACCCTAGCGGGGGCGGTTAGCGAGCAGTACTTC	CASSTLAGAVSEQYF